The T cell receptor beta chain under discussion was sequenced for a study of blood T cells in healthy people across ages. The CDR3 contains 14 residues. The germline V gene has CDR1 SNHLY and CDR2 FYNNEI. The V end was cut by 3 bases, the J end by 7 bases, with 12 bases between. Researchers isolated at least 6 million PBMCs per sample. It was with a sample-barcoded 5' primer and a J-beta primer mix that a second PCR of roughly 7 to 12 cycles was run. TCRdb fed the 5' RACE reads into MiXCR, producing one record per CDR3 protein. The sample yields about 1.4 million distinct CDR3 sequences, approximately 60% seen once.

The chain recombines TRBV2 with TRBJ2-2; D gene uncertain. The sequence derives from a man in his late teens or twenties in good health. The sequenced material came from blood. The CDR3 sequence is CASSDGWKGGELFF. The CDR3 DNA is TGTGCCAGCAGTGACGGGTGGAAGGGCGGGGAGCTGTTTTTT.